Listed below are T cell receptor beta chains from one sample, sequenced in a study of shared clonotypes between healthy human individuals. Generated by immunoSEQ multiplex PCR, the TCRdb table keeps only in-frame clones and is missing some. The sample includes hundreds of thousands of clones, roughly 98% seen only once; the top ten take 0.25% to 0.35%. Sequenced sample: naive CD8+ T cells sorted from blood. These receptors came from a young man in good health. CDR3s include the opening cysteine and the closing phenylalanine or tryptophan. Fields, in order: J gene, V gene, clone size, D gene, CDR3 DNA, CDR3 protein. D genes are given only for firm matches. For some rows the clone size is stated as once, few or many, or as a class when expanded; others skip it.

j_call: TRBJ2-3; v_call: TRBV6-5; clone_size: .; d_call: TRBD1; cdr3_nt: TGTGCCAGCAGTGACACTGGGACAGGGTTCCTCAATTTT; cdr3_aa: CASSDTGTGFLNF
j_call: TRBJ2-1; v_call: TRBV2; clone_size: .; d_call: .; cdr3_nt: TGTGCCAGGACTGGGCCGTTATACAATGAGCAGTTCTTC; cdr3_aa: CARTGPLYNEQFF
j_call: TRBJ2-2; v_call: TRBV18; clone_size: .; d_call: .; cdr3_nt: TGTGCCAGCCTACCCCCGCAGGGCGGTACCGGGGAGCTGTTTTTT; cdr3_aa: CASLPPQGGTGELFF
j_call: TRBJ2-3; v_call: TRBV27; clone_size: .; d_call: TRBD2; cdr3_nt: TGTGCCAGCAGTCTCCTACTAGCGGGAGGTTTCGATACGCAGTATTTT; cdr3_aa: CASSLLLAGGFDTQYF
j_call: TRBJ2-1; v_call: TRBV27; clone_size: .; d_call: TRBD1; cdr3_nt: TGTGCCAGCAGCGTCCCGGGACAGGGTCGGAATGAGCAGTTCTTC; cdr3_aa: CASSVPGQGRNEQFF
j_call: TRBJ1-2; v_call: TRBV7-6; clone_size: .; d_call: .; cdr3_nt: TGTGCCAGCAGCCGCGACAGCCTCTATGGCTACACCTTC; cdr3_aa: CASSRDSLYGYTF
j_call: TRBJ1-5; v_call: TRBV19; clone_size: .; d_call: TRBD1; cdr3_nt: TGTGCCAGTAGTCCCCTAGGGGGCGGGTATAGCAATCAGCCCCAGCATTTT; cdr3_aa: CASSPLGGGYSNQPQHF
j_call: TRBJ1-4; v_call: TRBV27; clone_size: .; d_call: .; cdr3_nt: TGTGCCAGCAGTACGAGGAAGTCTAATGAAAAACTGTTTTTT; cdr3_aa: CASSTRKSNEKLFF
j_call: TRBJ2-1; v_call: TRBV29-1; clone_size: .; d_call: TRBD2; cdr3_nt: TGCAGCGTTCCGGGACTAGCGCGTTACAATGAGCAGTTCTTC; cdr3_aa: CSVPGLARYNEQFF
j_call: TRBJ2-1; v_call: TRBV13; clone_size: .; d_call: TRBD2; cdr3_nt: TGTGCCAGCAGCTCCGGACTAGCGGGCCTCTCCTACAATGAGCAGTTCTTC; cdr3_aa: CASSSGLAGLSYNEQFF
j_call: TRBJ2-6; v_call: TRBV5-4; clone_size: .; d_call: .; cdr3_nt: TGTGCCAGCAGCTTGCAGGGCTCTGGGGCCAACGTCCTGACTTTC; cdr3_aa: CASSLQGSGANVLTF
j_call: TRBJ2-7; v_call: TRBV19; clone_size: once; d_call: .; cdr3_nt: TGTGCCAGTAGTCTACATACAGGTTCCTACGAGCAGTACTTC; cdr3_aa: CASSLHTGSYEQYF
j_call: TRBJ2-3; v_call: TRBV27; clone_size: .; d_call: .; cdr3_nt: TGTGCCAGCAACCCGGGCACAGATACGCAGTATTTT; cdr3_aa: CASNPGTDTQYF
j_call: TRBJ2-1; v_call: TRBV27; clone_size: once; d_call: .; cdr3_nt: TGTGCCAGCAGTAAGGGATCCCTAAAGAATGAGCAGTTCTTC; cdr3_aa: CASSKGSLKNEQFF
j_call: TRBJ2-2; v_call: TRBV5-1; clone_size: .; d_call: TRBD1; cdr3_nt: TGCGCCAGCAACCCCACTGGGACAGGGGCCACCGGGGAGCTGTTTTTT; cdr3_aa: CASNPTGTGATGELFF
j_call: TRBJ1-3; v_call: TRBV7-9; clone_size: .; d_call: .; cdr3_nt: TGTGCCAGCAGCCCCCGGGGGGGAAACACCATATATTTT; cdr3_aa: CASSPRGGNTIYF
j_call: TRBJ2-7; v_call: TRBV5-4; clone_size: .; d_call: TRBD2; cdr3_nt: TGTGCCAGCAGCCTGGGACTAGCGGACTACGAGCAGTACTTC; cdr3_aa: CASSLGLADYEQYF
j_call: TRBJ2-1; v_call: TRBV11-2; clone_size: once; d_call: TRBD1; cdr3_nt: TGTGCCAGCAGCCTTAGTGACAGGGTACTTCCAACCTATGAGCAGTTCTTC; cdr3_aa: CASSLSDRVLPTYEQFF
j_call: TRBJ2-2; v_call: TRBV7-9; clone_size: .; d_call: .; cdr3_nt: TGTGCCAGCAGCTGGGACTCCACCGGGGAGCTGTTTTTT; cdr3_aa: CASSWDSTGELFF
j_call: TRBJ2-7; v_call: TRBV29-1; clone_size: .; d_call: .; cdr3_nt: TGCAGCGTTTTTGACCCCACAGACATCTACGAGCAGTACTTC; cdr3_aa: CSVFDPTDIYEQYF
j_call: TRBJ2-3; v_call: TRBV7-2; clone_size: .; d_call: TRBD1; cdr3_nt: TGTGCCAGCAGCTTAGCGACTTACAGGGGTTCCACAGATACGCAGTATTTT; cdr3_aa: CASSLATYRGSTDTQYF
j_call: TRBJ2-3; v_call: TRBV7-9; clone_size: once; d_call: .; cdr3_nt: TGTGCCAGCAGCCACACAGATACGCAGTATTTT; cdr3_aa: CASSHTDTQYF
j_call: TRBJ1-1; v_call: TRBV7-8; clone_size: .; d_call: .; cdr3_nt: TGTGCCAGCAGCCTAACGTCCGGTCCGGACGCTGAAGCTTTCTTT; cdr3_aa: CASSLTSGPDAEAFF
j_call: TRBJ1-1; v_call: TRBV30; clone_size: .; d_call: .; cdr3_nt: TGTGCCTGTACCCCGACGGACACTCTCGCCATAGCTTTCTTT; cdr3_aa: CACTPTDTLAIAFF
j_call: TRBJ2-5; v_call: TRBV5-1; clone_size: .; d_call: .; cdr3_nt: TGCGCCAGCAGCTCTTTGACAGGAAAAGAGACCCAGTACTTC; cdr3_aa: CASSSLTGKETQYF
j_call: TRBJ2-5; v_call: TRBV18; clone_size: .; d_call: .; cdr3_nt: TGTGCCAGCTCACTGGAGACCCAGTACTTC; cdr3_aa: CASSLETQYF
j_call: TRBJ2-7; v_call: TRBV4-3; clone_size: .; d_call: .; cdr3_nt: TGCGCCAGCAGCCAAAGCCATCGGAGGAAGGATATGGGGGTCTCCGAGCAGTACTTC; cdr3_aa: CASSQSHRRKDMGVSEQYF